A single sample gave rise to the 23 T cell receptor beta chains below, sequenced in a study of blood T cell repertoires in COVID-19. The table came from immunoSEQ multiplex PCR; TCRdb's copy has only in-frame clones and leaves some out. The data hold about 220,000 clones, with 86% observed a single time. Source material: PBMCs or T cells enriched from blood (not recorded which). The receptors were gathered from a woman aged 40 to 50 with acute COVID-19.

The chain employs TRBV19 and TRBJ1-2, with D tentatively TRBD1 (6 bases). CDR1 and CDR2 (germline): LNHDA, SQIVND (reference sequence). This CDR3 region has 13 residues. V shed 9 bases and J shed 4 bases, with 15 bases lying between them. The CDR3 spells CASEGVLLYGYTF. The CDR3 bases are TGTGCCAGCGAGGGGGTCTTGCTCTATGGCTACACCTTC.

This chain joins TRBV3-1 (or the pseudogene TRBV3-2) and TRBJ2-3, with 12 bases fitting TRBD2. J was trimmed by 13 bases and V by 0 bases; bases with no gene match: 8. The V gene's germline CDR1 is LGHDT and CDR2 YNNKEL (reference sequence). CDR3 length: 15 amino acids. CDR3 residues: CASSQERLAGGPEYF. Here the CDR3 DNA reads TGTGCCAGCAGCCAAGAAAGGCTAGCGGGGGGGCCGGAGTATTTT.

This clone occurred once. V gene TRBV7-2 combines with J gene TRBJ2-4, with 7 bases matching TRBD1. This CDR3 has 15 amino acids. V lost 5 bases, J lost 0 bases, and 4 bases stayed unmatched. Germline-derived CDR1 and CDR2 are SGHTA and FQGNSA. The CDR3 sequence is CASSPGGLAKNIQYF. CDR3 bases: TGTGCCAGCAGCCCAGGGGGTTTAGCCAAAAACATTCAGTACTTC.

The chain links TRBV5-1 to TRBJ1-1, with D possibly matching TRBD1 (6 bases). Germline values: CDR1 SGHRS, CDR2 YFSETQ. The CDR3 loop spans 16 amino acids. The ends were cut back, 4 bases at V and 1 base at J, with 17 bases in the middle. CDR3 DNA sequence: TGCGCCAGCAGCCCCCAAATAGACAGGAGGAACACTGAAGCTTTCTTT. Translated, it gives CASSPQIDRRNTEAFF.

The J gene is TRBJ2-7, the V gene TRBV5-6; D gene ambiguous. CDR3 length: 12 amino acids. In germline, CDR1 is SGHDT, CDR2 YYEEEE. The ends were cut back, 2 bases at V and 7 bases at J, with 10 bases in the middle. The CDR3 protein is CASSFRQVEQYV. The CDR3 DNA is TGTGCCAGCAGCTTCCGGCAGGTAGAGCAGTACGTC.

The V call is TRBV27, the J call TRBJ2-1, with D possibly TRBD1 on 5 matching bases. Looked up from germline, CDR1 is MNHEY and CDR2 is SMNVEV (reference sequence). The CDR3 is made up of 16 amino acids. The V end lost 6 bases, the J end lost 3 bases, and 18 bases lay between the germline ends. In DNA form, the CDR3 reads TGTGCCAGCAGCAGATTCGACAGCCACATCTACAATGAGCAGTTCTTC. Its protein is CASSRFDSHIYNEQFF.

The chain employs TRBV24-1 and TRBJ2-1, with 10 bases lining up with TRBD1. The CDR3 runs to 16 residues. Germline V gives CDR1 KGHDR, CDR2 SFDVKD. The trim removed 3 bases at V and 9 bases at J, leaving 10 bases unmatched. The CDR3 region is CATSDGDRGSYGEQFF. CDR3 nucleotide sequence: TGTGCCACCAGTGATGGGGACAGGGGCAGCTACGGTGAGCAGTTCTTC.

The V gene is TRBV4-3, the J gene TRBJ1-1; 7 positions match TRBD1. The CDR3 covers 13 residues. V lost 4 bases and J lost 5; bases outside the gene matches: 4. The germline CDR1 and CDR2 sequences are LGHNA and YSLEER. CDR3 bases: TGCGCCAGCAGCCTAAACAGGGGAACTGAAGCTTTCTTT. Protein sequence: CASSLNRGTEAFF.

The rearrangement uses TRBV12-3 or TRBV12-4 and TRBJ1-1; no clear D gene. V gave up 3 bases and J gave up 8 bases, with 7 bases separating them. There are 11 residues in the CDR3. CDR3 bases: TGTGCCAGCAGTTTGAGGAAGGAAGCTTTCTTT. Translating gives CASSLRKEAFF.

The chain links TRBV18 to TRBJ1-2; D gene ambiguous. The CDR3 runs 14 residues. Germline CDR1 KGHSH, CDR2 LQKENI. Trimming removed 0 bases at V and 3 bases at J, with 8 bases between. The CDR3 sequence is CASSPPQADYGYTF. CDR3 nucleotide sequence: TGTGCCAGCTCACCACCGCAGGCAGACTATGGCTACACCTTC.

This chain joins TRBV6-5 and TRBJ1-1, with TRBD1 identical over 9 bases. V shed 5 bases, J shed 1 base, and the junction held 5 bases outside the gene matches. This CDR3 region has 15 residues. Per the germline V gene, CDR1 is MNHEY and CDR2 is SVGAGI. The CDR3 bases are TGTGCCAGCAGTCGGAAGACAGGGGGGAACACTGAAGCTTTCTTT. The encoded protein is CASSRKTGGNTEAFF.

The genes are TRBV6-2 or TRBV6-3 and TRBJ1-4; 7 bases fit TRBD1. This CDR3 comprises 16 residues. Losses at the gene ends were 5 bases for V and 0 bases for J; bases not matched to a gene: 6. Germline assignment: CDR1 MNHEY and CDR2 SVGEGT. The CDR3 reads CASSPGQAATNEKLFF. CDR3 nucleotide sequence: TGTGCCAGCAGTCCAGGACAGGCGGCAACTAATGAAAAACTGTTTTTT.

This chain connects TRBV18 to TRBJ2-1, with TRBD2 identical over 10 bases. CDR1 and CDR2 from the germline V gene are KGHSH and LQKENI. V was clipped by 2 bases and J by 1 base; unmatched bases: 14. The CDR3 has 20 residues. CDR3 in amino acids: CASSPFYGTSALSSYNEQFF. The CDR3 DNA follows: TGTGCCAGCTCACCATTCTACGGGACTAGCGCTTTATCTTCCTACAATGAGCAGTTCTTC.

The genes are TRBV5-1 and TRBJ2-3, with TRBD2 as a possible D gene (6 bases). Germline V gene lookup returns CDR1 SGHRS and CDR2 YFSETQ. The V end was cut by 0 bases, the J end by 4 bases, with 9 bases between. The CDR3 covers 14 residues. CDR3 DNA sequence: TGCGCCAGCAGCTTGGCTACTAGCTCAGATACGCAGTATTTT. Translating it yields CASSLATSSDTQYF.

The J gene is TRBJ1-2, the V gene TRBV11-2; D is possibly TRBD1 (6 bases). The V end lost 5 bases, the J end lost 2 bases, and 9 bases lay between the germline ends. Germline CDR1 and CDR2: SGHAT and FQNNGV. The CDR3 spans 13 residues. The CDR3 loop is CASSLDSNYGYTF. CDR3 bases: TGTGCCAGCAGCCTGGACAGCAACTATGGCTACACCTTC.

The CDR3: CASSLRGGTQYF. The CDR3 nucleotides read TGTGCCAGCAGCTTAAGGGGTGGGACCCAGTACTTC. The chain is built from TRBV7-2 and TRBJ2-5, with a weak D call TRBD1 (5 bases). Trimming took off 2 bases at V and 7 bases at J, with 8 bases between the two ends. The CDR3 covers 12 residues. CDR1 is SGHTA and CDR2 is FQGNSA in the germline V gene. Using reference TRBV7-2 and TRBJ2-5 for the parts outside the CDR3, the full variable domain is GAGVSQSPSNKVTEKGKDVELRCDPISGHTALYWYRQSLGQGLEFLIYFQGNSAPDKSGLPSDRFSAERTGGSVSTLTIQRTQQEDSAVYLCASSLRGGTQYFGPGTRLLVL.

The rearrangement uses TRBV19 and TRBJ1-2; D unclear. CDR3 length equals 15 residues. Trimming left V 6 bases short and J 4 bases short, with 18 bases between. Per the germline V gene, CDR1 is LNHDA and CDR2 is SQIVND (reference sequence). The CDR3 loop reads CASSGEKPSIYGYTF. In nucleotides, the CDR3 is TGTGCCAGTAGCGGAGAAAAGCCCAGCATCTATGGCTACACCTTC.

The V call is TRBV6-4, the J call TRBJ1-2; 7 bases agree with TRBD1. J was trimmed by 2 bases and V by 6 bases; bases with no gene match: 3. The CDR3 runs to 13 residues. Germline V gene data show CDR1 as MRHNA and CDR2 as SNTAGT. For the CDR3, the DNA is TGTGCCAGCAGATCAGGGGGAAACTATGGCTACACCTTC. It translates to CASRSGGNYGYTF.

V and J are TRBV30 and TRBJ1-2; 10 nucleotides line up with TRBD1. The V segment lost 7 bases and the J segment 7 bases; nucleotides outside the gene matches: 12. This CDR3 comprises 14 residues. Germline CDR1 and CDR2: GTSNPN and SVGIG (reference sequence). The CDR3 sequence: CALRDRGVRPGYTF. CDR3 coding DNA: TGTGCCTTACGGGACAGGGGAGTACGTCCTGGCTACACCTTC.

CDR3 region: CASRSLNRGKENYGYTF. In DNA, the CDR3 is TGTGCCAGCAGATCTTTGAACAGGGGGAAGGAAAACTATGGCTACACCTTC. V usage is TRBV11-2 and J usage is TRBJ1-2; 8 nucleotides align to TRBD1. The V and J ends lost 6 bases and 2 bases, in that order; junction bases with no gene match: 14. The germline CDR1 and CDR2 sequences are SGHAT and FQNNGV. The CDR3 is 17 residues long.

The chain links TRBV27 to TRBJ1-2, with TRBD1 as a possible D gene (5 bases). The V gene lost 5 bases and the J gene lost 10 bases, with 17 bases spanning the gap. The CDR3 covers 13 residues. Germline CDR1 and CDR2: MNHEY and SMNVEV (reference sequence). The CDR3: CASSPTKRGPYTF. CDR3 DNA sequence: TGTGCCAGCAGTCCCACTAAAAGGGGTCCCTACACCTTC.

The CDR3 DNA reads as TGTGCCAGCTCACCCACCGGGACACCCACTGAAGCTTTCTTT. Translation gives CASSPTGTPTEAFF. The rearrangement links TRBV18 to TRBJ1-1; TRBD1 is a possible D gene (6 bases). There are 14 residues in the CDR3. CDR1 is KGHSH, CDR2 LQKENI, per germline. Trimming cost V 3 bases and J 4 bases, with 12 bases left between them.

V usage is TRBV6-2 or TRBV6-3 and J usage is TRBJ2-1; 12 positions agree with TRBD2. With V trimmed by 6 bases and J by 2 bases, 2 bases remained unmatched. CDR3 length: 15 amino acids. Germline CDR1 reads MNHEY; CDR2 reads SVGEGT. The CDR3 DNA reads as TGTGCCAGCAGACCTAGCGGGGGGGCCTACAATGAGCAGTTCTTC. Its protein product is CASRPSGGAYNEQFF.